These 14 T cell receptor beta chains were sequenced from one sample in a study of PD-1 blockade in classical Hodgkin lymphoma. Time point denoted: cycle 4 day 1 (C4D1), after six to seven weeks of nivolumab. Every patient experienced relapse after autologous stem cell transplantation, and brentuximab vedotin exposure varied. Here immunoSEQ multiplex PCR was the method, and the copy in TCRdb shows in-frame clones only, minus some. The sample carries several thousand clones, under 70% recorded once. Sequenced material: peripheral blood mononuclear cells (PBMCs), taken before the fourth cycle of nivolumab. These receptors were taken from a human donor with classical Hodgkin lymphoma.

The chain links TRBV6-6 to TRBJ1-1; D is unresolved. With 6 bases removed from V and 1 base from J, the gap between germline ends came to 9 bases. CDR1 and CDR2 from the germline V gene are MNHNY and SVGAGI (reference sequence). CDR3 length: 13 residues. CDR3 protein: CASSLAGNTEAFF. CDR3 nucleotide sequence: TGTGCCAGCAGCTTGGCGGGGAACACTGAAGCTTTCTTT.

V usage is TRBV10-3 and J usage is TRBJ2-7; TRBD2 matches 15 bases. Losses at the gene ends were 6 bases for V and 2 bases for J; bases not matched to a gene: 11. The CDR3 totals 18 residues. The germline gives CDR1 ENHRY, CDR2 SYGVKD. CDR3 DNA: TGTGCCATCAGGCGATCTTGGACTAGCGGGAGGGCCGCCTACGAGCAGTACTTC. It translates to CAIRRSWTSGRAAYEQYF.

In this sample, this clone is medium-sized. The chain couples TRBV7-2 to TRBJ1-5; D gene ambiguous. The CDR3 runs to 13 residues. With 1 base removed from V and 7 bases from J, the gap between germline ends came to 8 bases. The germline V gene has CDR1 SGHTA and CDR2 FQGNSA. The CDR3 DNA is TGTGCCAGCAGCTTAGAAGCGTTCCAGCCCCAGCATTTT. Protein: CASSLEAFQPQHF.

In DNA, the CDR3 is TGTGCCAGCTCACCATCAGCGGGACAGGGGACAGATACGCAGTATTTT. The encoded protein is CASSPSAGQGTDTQYF. The chain carries TRBV18 and TRBJ2-3; 10 bases fit TRBD1. CDR1 and CDR2 from the germline V gene are KGHSH and LQKENI. The CDR3 spans 16 residues. V dropped 2 bases and J dropped 3; count of bases not matched to a gene: 5. Together with reference TRBV18 and TRBJ2-3, the CDR3 gives the full variable domain: NAGVMQNPRHLVRRRGQEARLRCSPMKGHSHVYWYRQLPEEGLKFMVYLQKENIIDESGMPKERFSAEFPKEGPSILRIQQVVRGDSAAYFCASSPSAGQGTDTQYFGPGTRLTVL.

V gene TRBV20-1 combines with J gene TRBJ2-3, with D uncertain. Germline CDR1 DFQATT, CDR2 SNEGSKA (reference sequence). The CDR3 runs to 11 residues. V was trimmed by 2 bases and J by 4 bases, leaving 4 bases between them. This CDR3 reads CSARLADTQYF. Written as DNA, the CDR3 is TGCAGTGCTAGATTGGCAGATACGCAGTATTTT.

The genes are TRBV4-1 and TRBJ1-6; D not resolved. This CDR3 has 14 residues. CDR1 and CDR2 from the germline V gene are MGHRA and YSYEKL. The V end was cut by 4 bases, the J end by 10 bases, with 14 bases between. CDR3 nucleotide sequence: TGCGCCAGCAGCCCCGCTGGTGCGGGATCACCCCTCCACTTT. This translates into CASSPAGAGSPLHF.

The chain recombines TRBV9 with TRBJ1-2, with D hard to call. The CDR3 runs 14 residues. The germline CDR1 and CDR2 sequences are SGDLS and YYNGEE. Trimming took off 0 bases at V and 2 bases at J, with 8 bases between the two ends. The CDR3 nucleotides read TGTGCCAGCAGCGTAGTTGGAGGGAACTATGGCTACACCTTC. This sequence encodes CASSVVGGNYGYTF.

The CDR3 sequence is CASGYTGKWTGNTIYF. The CDR3 nucleotides read TGCGCCAGCGGATATACAGGGAAGTGGACTGGAAACACCATATATTTT. The chain recombines TRBV23-1 with TRBJ1-3; possibly TRBD1 for D (6 bases). TRBV23-1 is marked as an open reading frame, function uncertain. V gave up 8 bases and J gave up 2 bases, with 19 bases separating them. The CDR3 runs to 16 residues.

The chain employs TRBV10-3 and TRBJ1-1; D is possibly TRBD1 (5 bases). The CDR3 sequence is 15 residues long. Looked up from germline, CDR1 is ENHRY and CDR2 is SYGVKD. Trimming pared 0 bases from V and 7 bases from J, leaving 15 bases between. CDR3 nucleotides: TGTGCCATCAGTGAGTCGGGCAGGGAGGGCCTTGAAGCTTTCTTT. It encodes CAISESGREGLEAFF.

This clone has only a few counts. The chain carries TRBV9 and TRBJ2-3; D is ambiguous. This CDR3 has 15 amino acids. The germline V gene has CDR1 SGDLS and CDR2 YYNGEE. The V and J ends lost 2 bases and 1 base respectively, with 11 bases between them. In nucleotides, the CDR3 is TGTGCCAGCAGCGTTAGGATGGCAGGCACAGATACGCAGTATTTT. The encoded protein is CASSVRMAGTDTQYF.

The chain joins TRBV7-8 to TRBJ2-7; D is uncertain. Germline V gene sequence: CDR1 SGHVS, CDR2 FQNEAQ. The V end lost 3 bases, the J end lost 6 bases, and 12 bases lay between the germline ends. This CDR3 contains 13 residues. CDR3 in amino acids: CASSLVLKGEQYF. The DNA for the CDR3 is TGTGCCAGCAGCTTGGTCCTGAAGGGCGAGCAGTACTTC.

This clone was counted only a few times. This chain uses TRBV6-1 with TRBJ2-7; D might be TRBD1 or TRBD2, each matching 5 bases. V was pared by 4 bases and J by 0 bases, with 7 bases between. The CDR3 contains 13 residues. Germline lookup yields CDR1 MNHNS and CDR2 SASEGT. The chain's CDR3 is CASSGGDSYEQYF. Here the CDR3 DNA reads TGTGCCAGCAGTGGAGGGGACTCCTACGAGCAGTACTTC.

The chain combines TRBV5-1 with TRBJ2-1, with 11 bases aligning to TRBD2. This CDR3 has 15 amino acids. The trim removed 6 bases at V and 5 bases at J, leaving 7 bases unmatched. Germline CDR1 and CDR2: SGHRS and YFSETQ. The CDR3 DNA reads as TGCGCCAGCATACGACCGGGACTAGCGGACAATGAGCAGTTCTTC. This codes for CASIRPGLADNEQFF.

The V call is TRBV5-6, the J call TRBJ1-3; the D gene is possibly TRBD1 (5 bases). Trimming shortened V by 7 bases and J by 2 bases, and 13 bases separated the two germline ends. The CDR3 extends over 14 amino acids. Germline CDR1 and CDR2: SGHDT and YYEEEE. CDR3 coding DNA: TGTGCCAGCCAAATGGGGGGAGCTGGAAACACCATATATTTT. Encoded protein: CASQMGGAGNTIYF.